These 26 T cell receptor beta chains were all obtained from the same sample, sequenced in a study of blood T cell repertoires in COVID-19. TCRdb keeps only in-frame clones here, not all; method: immunoSEQ multiplex PCR. Of over 70,000 clones in the sample, about four fifths were seen once. Sequences were obtained from peripheral blood. These receptors all come from a woman of 80 years or more with acute or convalescent COVID-19.

The chain carries TRBV6-1 and TRBJ2-1, with 9 bases matching TRBD1. Per germline, CDR1 MNHNS and CDR2 SASEGT. V lost 4 bases to trimming and J lost 2 bases; unmatched junction nucleotides: 6. This CDR3 contains 16 residues. The CDR3: CASSGGTGPTYNEQFF. For the CDR3, the DNA is TGTGCCAGCAGTGGGGGGACAGGGCCCACCTACAATGAGCAGTTCTTC.

V and J are TRBV3-1 (or the pseudogene TRBV3-2) and TRBJ2-5; D is perhaps TRBD2 (6 bases). The CDR3 has 14 residues. Germline V lookup: CDR1 LGHDT, CDR2 YNNKEL (reference sequence). V was shortened by 4 bases and J by 2 bases, with 11 bases between the two germline ends. CDR3 amino acids: CASSLLAGQETQYF. The CDR3 DNA follows: TGTGCCAGCAGCCTACTAGCTGGGCAAGAGACCCAGTACTTC.

The rearrangement joins TRBV9 to TRBJ2-5; TRBD1 matches 7 bases. Per germline, CDR1 SGDLS and CDR2 YYNGEE. Trimming at V came to 0 bases and at J to 2 bases, leaving 7 bases not matched to a gene. This CDR3 is 16 amino acids long. Here the CDR3 reads CASSVGEGASQETQYF. The CDR3 region has the DNA TGTGCCAGCAGCGTAGGAGAGGGGGCCTCACAAGAGACCCAGTACTTC.

The chain is built from TRBV5-4 and TRBJ1-3; D remains ambiguous. The V and J ends lost 6 bases and 0 bases respectively, with 13 bases between them. Germline CDR1 and CDR2: SGHNT and YYREEE (reference sequence). CDR3 size: 15 residues. The CDR3 sequence is CASTQPGNSGNTIYF. CDR3 nucleotide sequence: TGTGCCAGCACCCAACCGGGGAACTCTGGAAACACCATATATTTT.

The chain combines TRBV19 with TRBJ2-1; a weak D match, TRBD1 (5 bases). V lost 6 bases and J 8 bases, leaving 14 bases between the germline ends. Germline assignment: CDR1 LNHDA and CDR2 SQIVND (reference sequence). The CDR3 covers 13 residues. Here the CDR3 reads CASSRERYDEQFF. The CDR3 region has the DNA TGTGCCAGTAGCAGGGAACGGTACGATGAGCAGTTCTTC.

This chain links TRBV11-2 with TRBJ1-6; D is unclear. The ends were cut back, 1 base at V and 9 bases at J, with 10 bases in the middle. From germline, CDR1 is SGHAT and CDR2 FQNNGV. This CDR3 has 14 amino acids. The DNA of the CDR3 is TGTGCCAGCAGCTTAGTAAAGAGGAGTTCACCCCTCCACTTT. The encoded protein is CASSLVKRSSPLHF.

This rearrangement joins TRBV19 to TRBJ2-2; D gene ambiguous. The CDR3 totals 16 residues. The germline V and J ends were trimmed by 4 bases and 2 bases, with 14 bases remaining between them. The V gene's germline CDR1 is LNHDA and CDR2 SQIVND (reference sequence). CDR3 sequence (DNA): TGTGCCAGTAGTACTCCCGCAGGATCTAACACCGGGGAGCTGTTTTTT. Translating gives CASSTPAGSNTGELFF.

J is TRBJ2-5 and V is TRBV7-2; D is ambiguous. Deletions cut 1 base from V and 5 bases from J, with 8 bases between. This CDR3 has 13 amino acids. CDR1 is SGHTA, CDR2 FQGNSA, per germline. The CDR3 spells CASSLVDWETQYF. CDR3 DNA sequence: TGTGCCAGCAGCTTAGTCGACTGGGAGACCCAGTACTTC.

This clone was picked up one time. V is TRBV28 and J is TRBJ2-7; TRBD2 is a possible D gene (6 bases). Between the trimmed V and J ends, which lost 4 bases and 1 base, there was a span of 14 bases. This CDR3 is built from 15 residues. Germline assignment: CDR1 MDHEN and CDR2 SYDVKM. CDR3 region: CASSSSGTESYEQYF. The DNA of the CDR3 is TGTGCCAGCAGTTCTTCCGGGACTGAATCCTACGAGCAGTACTTC.

The gene calls are TRBV28 and TRBJ1-6, with TRBD1 as a possible D gene (6 bases). Trimming stripped 8 bases from V and 5 bases from J, with 10 bases between. Germline values: CDR1 MDHEN, CDR2 SYDVKM. This CDR3 has 13 residues. The CDR3 loop reads CASFGQNNSPLHF. CDR3 nucleotide sequence: TGTGCCAGCTTTGGACAGAATAATTCACCCCTCCACTTT.

The chain recombines TRBV2 with TRBJ2-1; D may be TRBD2 (6 bases). Germline assignment: CDR1 SNHLY and CDR2 FYNNEI. This CDR3 spans 12 amino acids. The ends were cut back, 6 bases at V and 10 bases at J, with 13 bases in the middle. The CDR3 coding sequence is TGTGCCAGCAGGGGAGGCGGGACGGAGCAGTTCTTC. Its translation is CASRGGGTEQFF.

This clone has just a few counts. The rearrangement uses TRBV9 and TRBJ1-4; tentative D call: TRBD1 (6 bases). Germline assignment: CDR1 SGDLS and CDR2 YYNGEE. V lost 0 bases, J lost 8 bases, and 14 bases lay in between. The CDR3 loop spans 15 amino acids. CDR3 residues: CASSVGAGDGEKLFF. For the CDR3, the DNA is TGTGCCAGCAGCGTAGGGGCAGGGGATGGCGAAAAACTGTTTTTT.

This rearrangement joins TRBV3-1 (or the pseudogene TRBV3-2) to TRBJ1-4, with D possibly being TRBD1 (6 bases). CDR3 length equals 13 residues. Germline V gene lookup returns CDR1 LGHDT and CDR2 YNNKEL (reference sequence). V was cut by 5 bases and J by 3 bases, with 7 bases left in between. The CDR3 loop reads CASSGQSNEKLFF. DNA of the CDR3: TGTGCCAGCAGCGGACAGTCTAATGAAAAACTGTTTTTT.

The genes are TRBV18 and TRBJ2-5; 7 bases fit TRBD2. From germline, CDR1 is KGHSH and CDR2 LQKENI. J was trimmed by 4 bases and V by 3 bases; bases with no gene match: 8. This CDR3 contains 15 residues. CDR3 sequence: CASSPGTNYRETQYF. The CDR3 DNA sequence: TGTGCCAGCTCACCCGGGACTAACTATCGAGAGACCCAGTACTTC.

This clone was seen only a few times. This chain connects TRBV20-1 to TRBJ1-4; no clear D gene. Germline values: CDR1 DFQATT, CDR2 SNEGSKA (reference sequence). V shed 6 bases and J shed 5 bases, with 7 bases lying between them. The CDR3 has 11 residues. The CDR3 is CSALLNEKLFF. DNA for the CDR3: TGCAGTGCCCTTCTGAATGAAAAACTGTTTTTT.

The chain is built from TRBV6-5 and TRBJ1-1; 7 nucleotides match TRBD1. Germline CDR1 MNHEY, CDR2 SVGAGI. The CDR3 runs to 16 residues. The V segment lost 2 bases and the J segment 5 bases; nucleotides outside the gene matches: 11. The CDR3 coding sequence is TGTGCCAGCAGTTACGGGGCGGGACAGACCGTAACTGAAGCTTTCTTT. Amino acid sequence: CASSYGAGQTVTEAFF.

The rearrangement links TRBV18 to TRBJ1-2, with 9 positions matching TRBD1. After removal of 4 bases from V and 2 bases from J, the junction contained 11 bases not matched to a gene. The CDR3 covers 17 residues. The germline CDR1 and CDR2 sequences are KGHSH and LQKENI. The CDR3 nucleotides read TGTGCCAGCTCACGTCCCGGGACAGGGTCGGTGAACTATGGCTACACCTTC. This sequence encodes CASSRPGTGSVNYGYTF.

This clone was observed a handful of times. The chain carries TRBV2 and TRBJ2-7; 7 nucleotides align to TRBD1. This CDR3 comprises 16 residues. Losses at the gene ends were 6 bases for V and 3 bases for J; bases not matched to a gene: 14. CDR1 SNHLY and CDR2 FYNNEI come from the germline V gene. The CDR3 nucleotides read TGTGCCAGCAGGGCACTTGGACAGGCGAGGTACTACGAGCAGTACTTC. Its translation is CASRALGQARYYEQYF. The full variable domain, completed using reference TRBV2 and TRBJ2-7, is EPEVTQTPSHQVTQMGQEVILRCVPISNHLYFYWYRQILGQKVEFLVSFYNNEISEKSEIFDDQFSVERPDGSNFTLKIRSTKLEDSAMYFCASRALGQARYYEQYFGPGTRLTVT.

This sequence joins TRBV7-3 and TRBJ2-1; 14 bases are shared with TRBD2. The CDR3 is made up of 15 amino acids. Trimming cost V 10 bases and J 7 bases; bases outside gene matches: 9. Germline V lookup: CDR1 SGHTA, CDR2 FQGTGA. The CDR3 spells CATHTGLAGDNEQFF. CDR3 sequence (DNA): TGTGCCACCCACACGGGACTAGCGGGGGATAATGAGCAGTTCTTC.

The J gene is TRBJ2-2, the V gene TRBV5-4; the match to TRBD1 covers 8 bases. The trim removed 4 bases at V and 2 bases at J, leaving 4 bases unmatched. The CDR3 sequence is 15 residues long. The V gene's germline CDR1 is SGHNT and CDR2 YYREEE (reference sequence). The CDR3 sequence is CASSRQGPNTGELFF. CDR3 DNA sequence: TGTGCCAGCAGCCGACAGGGGCCAAACACCGGGGAGCTGTTTTTT.

V and J are TRBV19 and TRBJ1-1, with TRBD1 identical over 7 bases. Germline CDR1 reads LNHDA; CDR2 reads SQIVND (reference sequence). V shed 3 bases and J 5 bases; nucleotides not matched to a gene: 15. The CDR3 is made up of 17 amino acids. The CDR3 DNA is TGTGCCAGTAGTATCCCGCGGGCCAAGGGGGCCGGGACTGAAGCTTTCTTT. The encoded protein is CASSIPRAKGAGTEAFF. The full variable domain, completed using reference TRBV19 and TRBJ1-1, is DGGITQSPKYLFRKEGQNVTLSCEQNLNHDAMYWYRQDPGQGLRLIYYSQIVNDFQKGDIAEGYSVSREKKESFPLTVTSAQKNPTAFYLCASSIPRAKGAGTEAFFGQGTRLTVV.

J is TRBJ1-6 and V is TRBV5-1, with 9 bases that match TRBD1. With 9 bases clipped from V and 7 bases from J, the junction kept 14 bases outside the gene matches. CDR3 length equals 16 residues. Germline V gene data show CDR1 as SGHRS and CDR2 as YFSETQ. This CDR3 is CATRLGGQGWNSPLHF. For the CDR3, the DNA is TGCGCCACCCGTCTTGGGGGACAGGGATGGAATTCACCCCTCCACTTT.

This chain uses TRBV29-1 with TRBJ2-7, with 8 bases that match TRBD1. CDR3 length: 16 amino acids. V trimming: 4 bases; J trimming: 2 bases; junction bases outside the gene matches: 13. CDR1 SQVTM and CDR2 ANQGSEA come from the germline V gene. The CDR3 region has the DNA TGCAGCGTTGCCCCAAAATCGACAGGGGTAACCTACGAGCAGTACTTC. Its protein product is CSVAPKSTGVTYEQYF.

The chain employs TRBV27 and TRBJ1-2, with D perhaps TRBD1 (5 bases). The CDR3 length is 17 residues. Germline V gives CDR1 MNHEY, CDR2 SMNVEV (reference sequence). The V and J ends lost 0 bases and 2 bases respectively, with 16 bases between them. CDR3 bases: TGTGCCAGCAGTTTATCGGCCGTGGCAGGGCTAAACTATGGCTACACCTTC. Translated, it gives CASSLSAVAGLNYGYTF.

The chain has TRBV6-2 or TRBV6-3 and TRBJ2-3; 7 positions agree with TRBD2. CDR3 length: 16 amino acids. The germline V gene encodes CDR1 MNHEY and CDR2 SVGEGT. V lost 5 bases, J lost 0 bases, and 8 bases stayed unmatched. This chain's CDR3 is CASSPGSSGSTDTQYF. CDR3 coding DNA: TGTGCCAGCAGTCCCGGGAGTAGCGGGAGCACAGATACGCAGTATTTT.

V gene TRBV28 combines with J gene TRBJ2-7; 9 bases line up with TRBD2. This CDR3 has 16 amino acids. The ends lost 2 bases at V and 4 bases at J; junction bases unmatched: 9. Germline V gene sequence: CDR1 MDHEN, CDR2 SYDVKM. As DNA, the CDR3 is TGTGCCAGCAGTTTAGGGTTAGCGGGAGTATCATACGAGCAGTACTTC. This translates into CASSLGLAGVSYEQYF. Combining the CDR3 with reference TRBV28 and TRBJ2-7 gives the whole variable domain DVKVTQSSRYLVKRTGEKVFLECVQDMDHENMFWYRQDPGLGLRLIYFSYDVKMKEKGDIPEGYSVSREKKERFSLILESASTNQTSMYLCASSLGLAGVSYEQYFGPGTRLTVT.